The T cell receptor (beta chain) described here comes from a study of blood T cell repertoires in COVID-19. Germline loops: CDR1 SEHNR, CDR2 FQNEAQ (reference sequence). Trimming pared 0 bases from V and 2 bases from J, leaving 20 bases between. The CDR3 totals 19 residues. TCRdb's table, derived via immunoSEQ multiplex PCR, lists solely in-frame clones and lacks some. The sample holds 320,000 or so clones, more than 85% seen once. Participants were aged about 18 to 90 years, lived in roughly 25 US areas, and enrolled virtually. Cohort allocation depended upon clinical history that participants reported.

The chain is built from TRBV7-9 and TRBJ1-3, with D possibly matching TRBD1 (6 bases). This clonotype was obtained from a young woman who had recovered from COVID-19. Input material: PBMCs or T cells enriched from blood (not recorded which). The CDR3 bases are TGTGCCAGCAGCTTAGCGCGCCCCCTGGAGAACAGGGCTGGAAACACCATATATTTT. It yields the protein CASSLARPLENRAGNTIYF.